This record looks at one TCR beta chain sequence and its context. The target antigen is unknown. The sample comes from a study of cytotoxic CD8 clonotypes in ibrutinib-treated CLL. For the study at large: Mean yields were around 250,000 productive templates and 85,000 to 95,000 productive rearrangements per sample.

General study results and limits: Researchers report that baseline clonality outpaced age-matched healthy donors and tracked circulating CD8+ T-cell counts. Clonality was higher at ibrutinib response and returned toward baseline at progression.

Germline V lookup: CDR1 MDHEN, CDR2 SYDVKM. The length of the CDR3 is 14 residues. Between the trimmed V and J ends, which lost 8 bases and 9 bases, there was a span of 20 bases. Clones were sequenced by immunoSEQ multiplex PCR, and TCRdb holds only the in-frame ones, with some missing. The data show approximately 300,000 clones, with 70% to 80% seen just once and 6.5% to 8.5% held by the top ten. This TCR was sampled from a human donor with chronic lymphocytic leukemia. This chain joins TRBV28 and TRBJ2-4; a possible D gene is TRBD2 (7 bases). Sequencing used PBMCs, obtained before ibrutinib treatment. The CDR3 loop reads CASATPGEGVIQYF. The DNA for the CDR3 is TGTGCCAGCGCCACCCCAGGGGAGGGAGTCATTCAGTACTTC.